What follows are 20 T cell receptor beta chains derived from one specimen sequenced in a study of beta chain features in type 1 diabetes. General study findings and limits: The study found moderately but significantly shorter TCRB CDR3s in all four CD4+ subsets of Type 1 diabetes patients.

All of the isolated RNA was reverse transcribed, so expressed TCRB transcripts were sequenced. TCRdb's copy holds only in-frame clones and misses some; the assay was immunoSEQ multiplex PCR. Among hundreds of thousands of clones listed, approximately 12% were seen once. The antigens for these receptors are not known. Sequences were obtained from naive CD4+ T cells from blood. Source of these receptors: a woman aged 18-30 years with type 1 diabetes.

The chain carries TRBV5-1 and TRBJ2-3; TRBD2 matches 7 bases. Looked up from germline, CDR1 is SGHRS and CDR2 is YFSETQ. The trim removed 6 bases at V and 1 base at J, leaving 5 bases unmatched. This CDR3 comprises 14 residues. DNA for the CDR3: TGCGCCAGCACTAGCGGAGTCGGCACAGATACGCAGTATTTT. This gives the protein CASTSGVGTDTQYF.

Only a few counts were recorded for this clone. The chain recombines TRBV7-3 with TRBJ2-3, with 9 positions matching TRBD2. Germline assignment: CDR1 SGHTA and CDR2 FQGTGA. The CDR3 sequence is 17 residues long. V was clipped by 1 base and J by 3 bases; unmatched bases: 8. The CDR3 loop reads CASSLMGSGSGTDTQYF. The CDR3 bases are TGTGCCAGCAGCTTAATGGGTAGCGGGAGTGGGACAGATACGCAGTATTTT.

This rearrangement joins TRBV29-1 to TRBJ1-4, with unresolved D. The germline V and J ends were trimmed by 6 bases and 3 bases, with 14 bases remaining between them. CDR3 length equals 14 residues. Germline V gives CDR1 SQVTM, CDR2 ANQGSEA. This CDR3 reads CSVTHLGSNEKLFF. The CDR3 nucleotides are TGCAGCGTGACACACCTTGGGTCTAATGAAAAACTGTTTTTT. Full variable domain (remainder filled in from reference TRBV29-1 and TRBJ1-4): SAVISQKPSRDICQRGTSLTIQCQVDSQVTMMFWYRQQPGQSLTLIATANQGSEATYESGFVIDKFPISRPNLTFSTLTVSNMSPEDSSIYLCSVTHLGSNEKLFFGSGTQLSVL.

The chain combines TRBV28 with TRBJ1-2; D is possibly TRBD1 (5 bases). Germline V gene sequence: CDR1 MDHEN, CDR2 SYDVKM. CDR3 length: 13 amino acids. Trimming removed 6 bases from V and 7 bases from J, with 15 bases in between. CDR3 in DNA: TGTGCCAGCAGCTTCCTCGGGGGAGCTGGCTACACCTTC. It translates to CASSFLGGAGYTF.

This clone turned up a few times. CDR3 DNA sequence: TGTGCCAGCTCACCCCAGTCCCCTGGGGCCAACGTCCTGACTTTC. It is translated as CASSPQSPGANVLTF. The chain carries TRBV18 and TRBJ2-6; unclear D gene. V gave up 3 bases and J gave up 2 bases, with 8 bases separating them. Germline V gene sequence: CDR1 KGHSH, CDR2 LQKENI. This CDR3 region has 15 residues.

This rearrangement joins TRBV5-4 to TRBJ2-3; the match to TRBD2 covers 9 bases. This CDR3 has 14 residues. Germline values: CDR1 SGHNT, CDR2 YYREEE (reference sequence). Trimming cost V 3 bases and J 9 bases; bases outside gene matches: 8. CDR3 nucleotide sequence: TGTGCCAGCAGCTCGGGAGCGGGAGGTCCCACGCAGTATTTT. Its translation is CASSSGAGGPTQYF.

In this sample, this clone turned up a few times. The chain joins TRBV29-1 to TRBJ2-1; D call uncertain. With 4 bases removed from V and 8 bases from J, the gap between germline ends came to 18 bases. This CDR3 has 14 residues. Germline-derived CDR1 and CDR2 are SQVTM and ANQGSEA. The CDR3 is CSVARSPRVDEQFF. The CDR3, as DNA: TGCAGCGTTGCGAGGTCCCCCCGGGTGGATGAGCAGTTCTTC.

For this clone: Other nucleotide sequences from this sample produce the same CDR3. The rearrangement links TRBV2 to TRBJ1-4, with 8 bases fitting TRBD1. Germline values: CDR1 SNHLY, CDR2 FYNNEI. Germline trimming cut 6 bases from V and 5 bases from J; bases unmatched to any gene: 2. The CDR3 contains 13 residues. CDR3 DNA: TGTGCCAGCAGAGGACAGGGAAATGAAAAACTGTTTTTT. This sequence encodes CASRGQGNEKLFF.

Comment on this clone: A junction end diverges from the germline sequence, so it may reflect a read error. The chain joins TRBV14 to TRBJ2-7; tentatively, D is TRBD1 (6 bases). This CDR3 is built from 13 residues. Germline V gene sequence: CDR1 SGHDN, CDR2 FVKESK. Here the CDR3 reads CASSQSLQGRIGF. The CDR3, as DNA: TGTGCCAGCAGCCAATCTTTACAGGGTAGAATCGGCTTC.

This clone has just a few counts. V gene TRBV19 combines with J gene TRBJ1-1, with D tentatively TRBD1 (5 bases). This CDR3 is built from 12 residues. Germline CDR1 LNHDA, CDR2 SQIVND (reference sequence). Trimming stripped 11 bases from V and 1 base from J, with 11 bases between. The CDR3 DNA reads TGTGCCGCCCCGACAGAGAACACTGAAGCTTTCTTT. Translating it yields CAAPTENTEAFF.

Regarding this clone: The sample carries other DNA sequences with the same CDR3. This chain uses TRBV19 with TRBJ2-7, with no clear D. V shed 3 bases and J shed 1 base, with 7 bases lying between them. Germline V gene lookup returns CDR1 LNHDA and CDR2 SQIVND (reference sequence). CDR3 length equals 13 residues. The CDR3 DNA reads TGTGCCAGTAGTATTGGAGCGTCCTACGAGCAGTACTTC. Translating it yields CASSIGASYEQYF.

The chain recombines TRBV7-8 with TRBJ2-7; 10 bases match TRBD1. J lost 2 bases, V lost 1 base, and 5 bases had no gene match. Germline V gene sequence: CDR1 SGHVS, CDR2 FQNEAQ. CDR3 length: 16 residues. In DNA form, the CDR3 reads TGTGCCAGCAGCTTAGTGGGGACAGGGGTGGCCTACGAGCAGTACTTC. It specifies CASSLVGTGVAYEQYF.

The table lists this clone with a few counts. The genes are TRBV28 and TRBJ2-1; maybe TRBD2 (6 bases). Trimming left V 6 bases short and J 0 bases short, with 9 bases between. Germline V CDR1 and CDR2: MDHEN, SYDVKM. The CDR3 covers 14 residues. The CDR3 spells CASRRESSYNEQFF. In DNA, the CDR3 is TGTGCCAGCAGACGGGAGAGCTCCTACAATGAGCAGTTCTTC.

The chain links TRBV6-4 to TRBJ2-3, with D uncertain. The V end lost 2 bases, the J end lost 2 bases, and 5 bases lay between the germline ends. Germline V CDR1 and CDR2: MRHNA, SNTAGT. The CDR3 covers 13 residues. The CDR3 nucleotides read TGTGCCAGCAGTGACAGCTACACAGATACGCAGTATTTT. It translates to CASSDSYTDTQYF.

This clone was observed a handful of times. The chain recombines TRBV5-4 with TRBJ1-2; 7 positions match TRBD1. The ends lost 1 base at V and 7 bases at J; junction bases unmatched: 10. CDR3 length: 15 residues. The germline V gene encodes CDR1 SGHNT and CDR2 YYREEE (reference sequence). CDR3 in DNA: TGTGCCAGCAGCTTGTTATCAACAGGGGAACGTGGCTACACCTTC. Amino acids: CASSLLSTGERGYTF.

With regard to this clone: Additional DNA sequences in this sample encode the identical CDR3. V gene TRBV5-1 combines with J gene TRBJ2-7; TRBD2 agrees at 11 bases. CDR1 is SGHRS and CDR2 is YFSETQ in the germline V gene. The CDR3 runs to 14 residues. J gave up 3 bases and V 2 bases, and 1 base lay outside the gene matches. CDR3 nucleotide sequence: TGCGCCAGCAGCTTAACTAGCGGGGGCTACGAGCAGTACTTC. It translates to CASSLTSGGYEQYF.

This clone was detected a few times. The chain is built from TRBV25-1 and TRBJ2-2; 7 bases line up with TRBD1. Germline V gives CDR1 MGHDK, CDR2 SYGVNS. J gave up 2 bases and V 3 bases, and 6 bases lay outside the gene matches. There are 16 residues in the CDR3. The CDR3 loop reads CASSDDRQGNTGELFF. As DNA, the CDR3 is TGTGCCAGCAGTGATGACCGACAGGGAAACACCGGGGAGCTGTTTTTT. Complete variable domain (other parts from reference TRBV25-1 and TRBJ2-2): EADIYQTPRYLVIGTGKKITLECSQTMGHDKMYWYQQDPGMELHLIHYSYGVNSTEKGDLSSESTVSRIRTEHFPLTLESARPSHTSQYLCASSDDRQGNTGELFFGEGSRLTVL.

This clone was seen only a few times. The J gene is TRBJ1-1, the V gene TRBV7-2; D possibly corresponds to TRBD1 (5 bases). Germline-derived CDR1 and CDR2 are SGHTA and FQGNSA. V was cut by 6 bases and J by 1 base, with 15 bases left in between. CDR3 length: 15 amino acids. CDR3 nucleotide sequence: TGTGCCAGCAGGGAGGGTCGGGGGAGGAACACTGAAGCTTTCTTT. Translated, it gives CASREGRGRNTEAFF.

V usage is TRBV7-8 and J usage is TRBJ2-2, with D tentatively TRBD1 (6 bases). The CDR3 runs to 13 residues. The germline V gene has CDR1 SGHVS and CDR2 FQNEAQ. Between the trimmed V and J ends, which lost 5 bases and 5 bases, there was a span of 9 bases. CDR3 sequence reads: CASSEGVTGELFF. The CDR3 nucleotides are TGTGCCAGCAGCGAGGGGGTAACCGGGGAGCTGTTTTTT.

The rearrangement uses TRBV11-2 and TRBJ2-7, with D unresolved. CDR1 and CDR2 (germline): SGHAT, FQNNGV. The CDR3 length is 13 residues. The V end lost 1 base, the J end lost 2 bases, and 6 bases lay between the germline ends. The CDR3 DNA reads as TGTGCCAGCAGCTTAGCCCCTGCCTACGAGCAGTACTTC. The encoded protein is CASSLAPAYEQYF. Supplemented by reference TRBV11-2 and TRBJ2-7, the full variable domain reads EAGVAQSPRYKIIEKRQSVAFWCNPISGHATLYWYQQILGQGPKLLIQFQNNGVVDDSQLPKDRFSAERLKGVDSTLKIQPAKLEDSAVYLCASSLAPAYEQYFGPGTRLTVT.